A selection of T cell receptor beta chains follows, all from one sample in a study of cytomegalovirus exposure and HLA in healthy donors. The assay was immunoSEQ multiplex PCR, and TCRdb's table has in-frame clones only and misses some. The top ten hold roughly 2.5% of the sample, which has 210,000 or so clones, 70% to 80% seen once. What was sequenced was PBMCs. The receptors stem from an older woman in good health and CMV-seropositive. Both conserved end residues are part of each CDR3. D genes are given only for firm matches. A row's size may be missing; if present it is once, few, many or a size class.

V	J	D	size	DNA	CDR3
TRBV5-1	TRBJ1-2	TRBD1	.	TGCGCCAGCAGTCCCGACAGGGGGGATCCGTCCTATGGCTACACCTTC	CASSPDRGDPSYGYTF
TRBV6-5	TRBJ2-1	TRBD2	few	TGTGCCAGCAGTTACGTGGCGGGGGCCTACAATGAGCAGTTCTTC	CASSYVAGAYNEQFF
TRBV5-4	TRBJ2-2	TRBD1	few	TGTGCCAGCAGCAAGGGAGGGGACAGGGTGTTCGGGGAGCTGTTTTTT	CASSKGGDRVFGELFF
TRBV5-6	TRBJ2-5	TRBD2	few	TGTGCCAGCAGCCACCGGGGACTAGGTCTTGCGGAGACCCAGTACTTC	CASSHRGLGLAETQYF
TRBV14	TRBJ2-5	TRBD2	.	TGTGCCAGCAGCCAATTAGCGGGAGTTGAGGAGACCCAGTACTTC	CASSQLAGVEETQYF
TRBV28	TRBJ2-7	.	.	TGTGCCAGCAGTTTACAATACGAGCAGTACTTC	CASSLQYEQYF
TRBV7-9	TRBJ1-2	.	.	TGTGCCAGCAGCATCAGTAGAGGTGGCTACACCTTC	CASSISRGGYTF
TRBV11-3	TRBJ2-1	TRBD2	.	TGTGCCAGCAGCTTAGATGGAAATAGCGGGAGCGGGCGTTACAATGAGCAGTTCTTC	CASSLDGNSGSGRYNEQFF
TRBV2	TRBJ1-5	.	once	TGTGCCAGCAAAGGGGATAGCAATCAGCCCCAGCATTTT	CASKGDSNQPQHF
TRBV18	TRBJ1-2	TRBD1	.	TGTGCCAGCTCAATCGGGACAGATATTGGCTATGGCTACACCTTC	CASSIGTDIGYGYTF
TRBV7-9	TRBJ2-2	TRBD2	.	TGTGCCAGCAGCCCCCTAGGCGGGGGGTTCACCGGGGAGCTGTTTTTT	CASSPLGGGFTGELFF
TRBV7-7	TRBJ2-5	TRBD2	.	TGTGCCAGCAGCCGCGGGACTAGCGGAGAAGAGACCCAGTACTTC	CASSRGTSGEETQYF
TRBV4-2	TRBJ2-1	TRBD2	.	TGTGCCAGCAGCCTCTTTATCGCGGGGGGCTACAATGAGCAGTTCTTC	CASSLFIAGGYNEQFF
TRBV27	TRBJ1-6	.	.	TGTGCCAGCAGTTTATCCCCTCCTCCCTATAATTCACCCCTCCACTTT	CASSLSPPPYNSPLHF
TRBV11-2	TRBJ1-4	TRBD1	.	TGTGCCAGCAGCTTAGGAGACAGGGGGCATGTGGAAAAACTGTTTTTT	CASSLGDRGHVEKLFF
TRBV11-2	TRBJ2-5	.	.	TGTGCCAGCACCCACCCAACAGGGAAGGAGACCCAGTACTTC	CASTHPTGKETQYF
TRBV28	TRBJ2-7	TRBD2	.	TGTGCCAGCAGTTTAGATGGGGGACTAGGGGGTCTCTACGAGCAGTACTTC	CASSLDGGLGGLYEQYF
TRBV6-5	TRBJ1-3	.	.	TGTGCCAGCAGTTGGGGGACACTCGGCTCTGGAAACACCATATATTTT	CASSWGTLGSGNTIYF
TRBV7-2	TRBJ1-6	.	few	TGTGCCAGCAGCATGGACAGAGGGAATTCACCCCTCCACTTT	CASSMDRGNSPLHF
TRBV7-8	TRBJ2-7	TRBD2	.	TGTGCCAGCAGCGGAGCGGGGGGAGGTACGGGGCAGTACTTC	CASSGAGGGTGQYF
TRBV4-3	TRBJ1-2	.	.	TGCGCCAGCAGCCCGGGAACCGGTTACTATGGCTACACCTTC	CASSPGTGYYGYTF
TRBV4-1	TRBJ2-7	.	.	TGCGCCAGCAGCCTGCAAAATTCTCAGGACTACGAGCAGTACTTC	CASSLQNSQDYEQYF
TRBV9	TRBJ2-3	.	.	TGTGCCAGCAGTTGGAGCGGACCAGGCACAGATACGCAGTATTTT	CASSWSGPGTDTQYF
TRBV6-5	TRBJ2-7	.	.	TGTGCCAGCAGTTACTCGGGCGGGACAGTGGGGGACGAGCAGTACTTC	CASSYSGGTVGDEQYF
TRBV14	TRBJ1-4	.	.	TGTGCCAGCAGCCAAGGACCTCCTTCGGCGGCTAATAATGAAAAACTGTTTTTT	CASSQGPPSAANNEKLFF
TRBV29-1	TRBJ2-7	TRBD2	.	TGCAGCGTTGTGGCGGGAGCGTTAGGGGAGCAGTACTTC	CSVVAGALGEQYF
TRBV19	TRBJ2-3	.	.	TGTGCCAGTAGTATTGCGGCAGATACGCAGTATTTT	CASSIAADTQYF
TRBV19	TRBJ2-7	.	.	TGTGCCAGTAGTTATGACGGGGACTACGAGCAGTACTTC	CASSYDGDYEQYF
TRBV7-3	TRBJ2-7	TRBD1	.	TGTGCCAGCAGTGAGACAGGGGGAAAAGACGAGCAGTACTTC	CASSETGGKDEQYF
TRBV4-3	TRBJ2-6	.	.	TGCGCCAGCAGCCAAGGTACCTACTCTGGGGCCAACGTCCTGACTTTC	CASSQGTYSGANVLTF
TRBV19	TRBJ2-3	TRBD1	.	TGTGCCAGTAGTACCGGACAGGGGAGGGGCGATACGCAGTATTTT	CASSTGQGRGDTQYF
TRBV7-2	TRBJ2-7	.	.	TGTGCCAGCAGCTTATTTATCGAGCAGTACTTC	CASSLFIEQYF
TRBV19	TRBJ2-4	TRBD1	.	TGTGCCAGTAGTATCTTCGGGACAGGGGAACGGAGCATTCAGTACTTC	CASSIFGTGERSIQYF
TRBV7-8	TRBJ2-7	TRBD1	few	TGTGCCAGCAGCCTGACTATCGGACAGGCCTACGAGCAGTACTTC	CASSLTIGQAYEQYF
TRBV30	TRBJ2-4	TRBD2	.	TGTGCCTGGAGTCCCCCGAGGAGCGGGGAAGCCAAAAACATTCAGTACTTC	CAWSPPRSGEAKNIQYF
TRBV30	TRBJ1-2	TRBD1	.	TGTGCCTGGAGCCAGGGGGCGCATGGCTACACCTTC	CAWSQGAHGYTF
TRBV5-8	TRBJ2-3	TRBD2	.	TGTGCCAGCAGCTTGGCTAGCGGGGGGTCGGATACGCAGTATTTT	CASSLASGGSDTQYF
TRBV21-1	TRBJ1-2	.	.	TGTGCCAGCAGTATCGACAGGGGTTGCTATGGCTACACCTTC	CASSIDRGCYGYTF
TRBV7-7	TRBJ2-6	.	.	TGTGCCAGCAGCCGGACTACCTCTGGGGCCAACGTCCTGACTTTC	CASSRTTSGANVLTF
TRBV11-2	TRBJ1-5	.	.	TGTGCCAGCAGCTGTAACAGGGATTTT	CASSCNRDF
TRBV28	TRBJ1-2	.	.	TGTGCCAGCAGAACTTTTGGACACCCTCTCGATGGCTACACCTTC	CASRTFGHPLDGYTF
TRBV5-4	TRBJ2-7	TRBD1	.	TGTGCCAGCAGCTCCGGACAGGTCTACGAGCAGTACTTC	CASSSGQVYEQYF
TRBV5-1	TRBJ2-1	TRBD2	few	TGCGCCAGCAGCTTGGCGAGCGGGGGCCCGAATGAGCAGTTCTTC	CASSLASGGPNEQFF
TRBV19	TRBJ1-2	TRBD1	.	TGTGCCAGTAGTGCGGGACAGGCCCACTATGGCTACACCTTC	CASSAGQAHYGYTF